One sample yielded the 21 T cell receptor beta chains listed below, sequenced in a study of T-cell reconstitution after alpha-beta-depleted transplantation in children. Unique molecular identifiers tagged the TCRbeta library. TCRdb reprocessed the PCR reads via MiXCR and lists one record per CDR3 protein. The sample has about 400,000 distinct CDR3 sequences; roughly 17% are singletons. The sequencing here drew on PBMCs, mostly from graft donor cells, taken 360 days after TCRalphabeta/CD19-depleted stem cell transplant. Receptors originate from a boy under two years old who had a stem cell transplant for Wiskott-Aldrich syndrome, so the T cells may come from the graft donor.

The CDR3 nucleotides read TGTGCCAGCAGCTCAACCGGGAGCGATCAGCCCCAGCATTTT. Translation: CASSSTGSDQPQHF. The chain is built from TRBV7-9 and TRBJ1-5; the D is unclear. V was pared by 4 bases and J by 5 bases, with 12 bases between. CDR1 and CDR2 (germline): SEHNR, FQNEAQ (reference sequence). The CDR3 spans 14 residues.

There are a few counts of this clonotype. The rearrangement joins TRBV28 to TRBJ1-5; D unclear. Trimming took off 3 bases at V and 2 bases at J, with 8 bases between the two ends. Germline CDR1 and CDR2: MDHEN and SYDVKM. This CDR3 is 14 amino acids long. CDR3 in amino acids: CASSFYTGNQPQHF. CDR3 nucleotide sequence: TGTGCCAGCAGTTTCTACACGGGCAATCAGCCCCAGCATTTT.

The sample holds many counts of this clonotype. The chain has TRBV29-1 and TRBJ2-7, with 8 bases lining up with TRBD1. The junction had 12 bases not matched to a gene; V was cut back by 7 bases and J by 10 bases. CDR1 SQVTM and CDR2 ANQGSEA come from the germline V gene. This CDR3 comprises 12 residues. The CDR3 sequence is CSGSSPGQGQYF. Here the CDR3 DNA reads TGCAGCGGCTCGTCCCCTGGACAGGGTCAGTACTTC.

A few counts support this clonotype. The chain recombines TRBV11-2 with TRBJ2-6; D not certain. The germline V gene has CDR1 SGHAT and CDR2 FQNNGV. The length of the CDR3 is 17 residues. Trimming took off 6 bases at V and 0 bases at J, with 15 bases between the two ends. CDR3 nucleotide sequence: TGTGCCAGCAGAAAATGGGGAAAGCACTCTGGGGCCAACGTCCTGACTTTC. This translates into CASRKWGKHSGANVLTF.

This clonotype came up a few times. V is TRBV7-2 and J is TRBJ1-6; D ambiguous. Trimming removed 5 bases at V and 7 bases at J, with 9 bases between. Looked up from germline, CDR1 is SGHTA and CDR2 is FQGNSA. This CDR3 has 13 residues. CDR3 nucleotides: TGTGCCAGCAGCGTATTGGCAAATTCACCCCTCCACTTT. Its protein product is CASSVLANSPLHF.

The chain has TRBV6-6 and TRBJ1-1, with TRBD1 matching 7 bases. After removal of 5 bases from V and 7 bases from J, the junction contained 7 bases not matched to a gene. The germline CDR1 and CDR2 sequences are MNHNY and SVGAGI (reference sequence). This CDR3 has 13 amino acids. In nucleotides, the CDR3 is TGTGCCAGCAGTCCGGGAGGGACAGTTGAAGCTTTCTTT. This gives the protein CASSPGGTVEAFF.

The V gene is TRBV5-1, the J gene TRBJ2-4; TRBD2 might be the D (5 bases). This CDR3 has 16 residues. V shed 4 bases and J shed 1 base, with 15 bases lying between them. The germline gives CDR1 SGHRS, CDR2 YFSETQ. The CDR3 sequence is CASSLPTGMAKNIQYF. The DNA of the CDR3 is TGCGCCAGCAGCCTACCCACGGGAATGGCCAAAAACATTCAGTACTTC.

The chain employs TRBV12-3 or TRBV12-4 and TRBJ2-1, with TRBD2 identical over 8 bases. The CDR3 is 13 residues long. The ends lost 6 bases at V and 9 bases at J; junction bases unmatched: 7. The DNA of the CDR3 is TGTGCCAGCAGAAAGACTAGCGTCGGTGAGCAGTTCTTC. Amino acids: CASRKTSVGEQFF.

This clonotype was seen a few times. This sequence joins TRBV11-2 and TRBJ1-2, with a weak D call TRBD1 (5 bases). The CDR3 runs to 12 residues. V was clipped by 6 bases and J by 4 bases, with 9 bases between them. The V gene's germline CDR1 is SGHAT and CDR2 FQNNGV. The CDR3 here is CASRSGPYGYTF. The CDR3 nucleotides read TGTGCCAGCAGATCAGGGCCCTATGGCTACACCTTC.

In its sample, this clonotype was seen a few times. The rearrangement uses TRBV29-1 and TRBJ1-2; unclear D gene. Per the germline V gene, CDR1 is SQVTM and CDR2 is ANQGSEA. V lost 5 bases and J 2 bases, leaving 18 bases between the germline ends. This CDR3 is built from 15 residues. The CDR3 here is CSVLGPTARNYGYTF. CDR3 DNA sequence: TGCAGCGTTCTCGGCCCCACCGCGAGAAACTATGGCTACACCTTC.

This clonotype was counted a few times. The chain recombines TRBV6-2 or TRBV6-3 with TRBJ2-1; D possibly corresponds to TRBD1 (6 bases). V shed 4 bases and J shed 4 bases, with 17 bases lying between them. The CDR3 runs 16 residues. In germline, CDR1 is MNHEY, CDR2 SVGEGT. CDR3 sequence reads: CASSLTTGQIYNEQFF. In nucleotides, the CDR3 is TGTGCCAGCAGTTTAACGACGGGACAAATATACAATGAGCAGTTCTTC.

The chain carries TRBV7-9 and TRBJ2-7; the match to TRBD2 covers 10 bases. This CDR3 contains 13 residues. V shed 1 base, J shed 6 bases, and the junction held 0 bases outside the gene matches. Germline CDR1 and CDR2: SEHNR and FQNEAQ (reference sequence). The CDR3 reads CASSLVAGGEQYF. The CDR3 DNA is TGTGCCAGCAGCTTAGTAGCGGGAGGCGAGCAGTACTTC.

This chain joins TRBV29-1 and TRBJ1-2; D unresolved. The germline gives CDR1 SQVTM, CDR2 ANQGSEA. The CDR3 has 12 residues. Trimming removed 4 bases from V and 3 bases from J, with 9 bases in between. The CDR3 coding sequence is TGCAGCGTTGGTGAACCGTACTATGGCTACACCTTC. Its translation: CSVGEPYYGYTF.

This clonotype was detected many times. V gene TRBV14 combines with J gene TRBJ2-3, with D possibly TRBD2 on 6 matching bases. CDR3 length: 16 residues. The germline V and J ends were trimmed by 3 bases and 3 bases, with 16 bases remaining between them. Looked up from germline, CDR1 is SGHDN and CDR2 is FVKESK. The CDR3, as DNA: TGTGCCAGCAGCCACAGCGCGGGAAAGGGGACAGATACGCAGTATTTT. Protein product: CASSHSAGKGTDTQYF.

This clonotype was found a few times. The CDR3 DNA sequence: TGTGCCAGCAGTCCCCAAGGGCGACAGCATCAAGAGACCCAGTACTTC. Protein product: CASSPQGRQHQETQYF. The chain carries TRBV6-1 and TRBJ2-5; weak D call: TRBD1 (5 bases). Trimming pared 5 bases from V and 2 bases from J, leaving 18 bases between. CDR3 length equals 16 residues. Per the germline V gene, CDR1 is MNHNS and CDR2 is SASEGT.

Written as DNA, the CDR3 is TGTGCCAGCAGCTCGGGAACGTTCACCTACGAGCAGTACTTC. Translating gives CASSSGTFTYEQYF. V and J are TRBV5-6 and TRBJ2-7, with D possibly being TRBD2 (5 bases). Germline CDR1 and CDR2: SGHDT and YYEEEE. The CDR3 contains 14 residues. Deletions cut 3 bases from V and 2 bases from J, with 12 bases between.

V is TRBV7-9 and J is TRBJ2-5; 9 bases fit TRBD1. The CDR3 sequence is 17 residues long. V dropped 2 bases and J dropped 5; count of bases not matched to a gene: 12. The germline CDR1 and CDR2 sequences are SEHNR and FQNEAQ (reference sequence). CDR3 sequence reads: CASSLSPDRGLGETQYF. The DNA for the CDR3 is TGTGCCAGCAGCTTAAGTCCGGACAGGGGATTAGGGGAGACCCAGTACTTC.

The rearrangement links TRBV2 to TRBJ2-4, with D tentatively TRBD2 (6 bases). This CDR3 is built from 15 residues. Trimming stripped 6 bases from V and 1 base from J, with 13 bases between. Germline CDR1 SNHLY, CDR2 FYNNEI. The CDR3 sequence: CASRRLVNAKNIQYF. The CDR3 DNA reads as TGTGCCAGCAGAAGACTAGTTAATGCCAAAAACATTCAGTACTTC.

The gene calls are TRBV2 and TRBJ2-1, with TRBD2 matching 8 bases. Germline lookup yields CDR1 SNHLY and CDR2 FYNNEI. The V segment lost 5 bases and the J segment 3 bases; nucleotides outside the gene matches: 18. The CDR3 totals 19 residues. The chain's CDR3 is CASSPRLGGRMGLYNEQFF. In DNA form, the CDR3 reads TGTGCCAGCAGTCCTCGGCTGGGCGGGAGGATGGGGCTCTACAATGAGCAGTTCTTC.

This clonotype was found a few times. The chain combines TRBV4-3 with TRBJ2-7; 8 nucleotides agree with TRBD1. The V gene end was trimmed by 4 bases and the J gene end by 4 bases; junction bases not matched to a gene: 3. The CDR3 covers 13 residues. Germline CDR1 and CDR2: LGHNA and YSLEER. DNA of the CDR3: TGCGCCAGCAGCCTATACAGGGGGTACGAGCAGTACTTC. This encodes CASSLYRGYEQYF.

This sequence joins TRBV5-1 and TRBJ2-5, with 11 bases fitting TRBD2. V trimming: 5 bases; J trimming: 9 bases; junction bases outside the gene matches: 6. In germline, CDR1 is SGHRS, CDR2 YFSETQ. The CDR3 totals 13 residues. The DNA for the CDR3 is TGCGCCAGCAGGACTAGCGGGGAAAGGGCCCAGTACTTC. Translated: CASRTSGERAQYF.